Sequencing of this TCR beta chain was carried out in a study of PD-1 blockade in classical Hodgkin lymphoma. Time point meaning: cycle 4 day 1 (C4D1), after more than five weeks of nivolumab. Following autologous stem cell transplantation, relapse occurred in every patient, and exposure to brentuximab vedotin varied. Turning to this clone: Its antigen is still unknown.

Germline V gene data show CDR1 as SGHRS and CDR2 as YFSETQ. The V gene end was trimmed by 3 bases and the J gene end by 4 bases; junction bases not matched to a gene: 15. The CDR3 is 18 residues long. Profiling relied on immunoSEQ multiplex PCR, and the TCRdb table lists in-frame clones only, not all of them. The sample records roughly 21,000 clones, about 73% being singletons. General study points: Significant TCR diversity gains by C4D1 occurred in CD4+ but not CD8+ cells. Newly diagnosed patients and complete responders had comparable diversity at baseline.

The sequencing here drew on peripheral blood mononuclear cells (PBMCs), taken before the fourth cycle of nivolumab. The clonotype was recovered from a human donor with classical Hodgkin lymphoma. The chain carries TRBV5-1 and TRBJ2-3; TRBD2 aligns across 9 bases. This CDR3 reads CASSSGPSGTRGSDTQYF. The CDR3 DNA follows: TGCGCCAGCAGCTCTGGACCTAGCGGGACCCGGGGCTCAGATACGCAGTATTTT.